Below are 3 T cell receptor beta chains sequenced from a single sample in a study of identical twins (TCRdb year 2016). Library preparation was by 5' RACE. The sequencer listed for this sample is Illumina HiSeq 2000. TCRdb ran its own pipeline on the public reads, namely fastp trimming at Q25 and MiXCR clone calling, and kept in-frame beta chains. Identical CDR3 protein sequences are pooled into one entry, listed with their most common genes and DNA. The sample profile shows about 280,000 distinct CDR3 sequences; more than 6.5% of them were found once. In total, the top ten clones hold over 2% of the sample. The same sample was also studied in work on yellow fever vaccine responses in identical twins.

The sequenced material came from memory (CD45RO+) T cells sorted from blood. Taken with the paper, the label for cell subset or site translates to: CD45RO+ enriched T cells. Receptors originate from a woman aged 18 to 35 in good health.

The rearrangement links TRBV5-1 to TRBJ2-2, with unresolved D. CDR3 length: 14 amino acids. CDR1 and CDR2 (germline): SGHRS, YFSETQ. Deletions cut 4 bases from V and 4 bases from J, with 11 bases between. The CDR3 sequence: CASSMGSITGELFF. The CDR3 nucleotides are TGCGCCAGCAGCATGGGATCGATCACCGGGGAGCTGTTTTTT. The full variable domain, its missing parts supplied by reference TRBV5-1 and TRBJ2-2, is KAGVTQTPRYLIKTRGQQVTLSCSPISGHRSVSWYQQTPGQGLQFLFEYFSETQRNKGNFPGRFSGRQFSNSRSEMNVSTLELGDSALYLCASSMGSITGELFFGEGSRLTVL.

The sample holds many counts of this clonotype. The genes are TRBV20-1 and TRBJ2-2; tentative D call: TRBD2 (6 bases). The CDR3 has 14 residues. The germline CDR1 and CDR2 sequences are DFQATT and SNEGSKA (reference sequence). V lost 6 bases to trimming and J lost 3 bases, with 14 bases between them. CDR3 region: CSASRGSDTGELFF. The CDR3 DNA follows: TGCAGTGCCAGTCGGGGGAGTGACACCGGGGAGCTGTTTTTT.

In this sample, this clonotype turned up a few times. The CDR3 sequence: CSVRPGITANEQFF. CDR3 DNA sequence: TGCAGCGTCCGGCCCGGGATTACGGCCAATGAGCAGTTCTTC. The chain joins TRBV29-1 to TRBJ2-1; tentative D call: TRBD2 (5 bases). Trimming shortened V by 6 bases and J by 6 bases, and 18 bases separated the two germline ends. Germline V gene lookup returns CDR1 SQVTM and CDR2 ANQGSEA. The CDR3 has 14 residues.